This entry lists 2 T cell receptor beta chains sequenced from one sample in a study of T cells in Graves' hyperthyroidism and ophthalmopathy. Amplification of TCR beta CDR3 regions used RNA as the template. The TCR CDR3 was amplified in a first-round RT-PCR using the HTBI primer set. From the multiplex PCR reads, TCRdb called clonotypes with MiXCR, one entry per CDR3 protein. The sample has about 720,000 distinct CDR3 sequences; around 20% are singletons. Sequencing used blood. The receptors derive from a woman aged 50 to 60 with Graves' hyperthyroidism that later progressed to Graves' ophthalmopathy.

For this clonotype: This sequence may be a read error, since a much larger clone differs from it by one base. V is TRBV5-1 and J is TRBJ1-1; D may be TRBD1 (6 bases). CDR1 is SGHRS and CDR2 is YFSETQ in the germline V gene. Trimming took off 3 bases at V and 1 base at J, with 13 bases between the two ends. The CDR3 loop spans 15 amino acids. The chain's CDR3 is CASSSATGRNTEAFF. The CDR3 DNA reads TGCGCCAGCAGCTCGGCGACAGGACGGAACACTGAAGCTTTCTTT.

This clonotype was recorded at least ten times. The rearrangement links TRBV2 to TRBJ2-7, with D possibly matching TRBD2 (6 bases). V lost 8 bases, J lost 5 bases, and 19 bases lay in between. CDR3 length: 14 residues. Germline CDR1 and CDR2: SNHLY and FYNNEI. The CDR3 region is CASFLEGPAHEQYF. CDR3 nucleotide sequence: TGTGCCAGCTTTTTGGAGGGCCCAGCCCACGAGCAGTACTTC.